This entry lists 30 T cell receptor beta chains sequenced from one sample in a study of T cells after yellow fever vaccination. TCRdb fed the 5' RACE reads into MiXCR, producing one record per CDR3 protein. The table has some 320,000 distinct CDR3 sequences, about 10% seen once. The sample was CD4+ T cells sorted from PBMCs, taken 45 days after the yellow fever booster vaccination. These receptors were obtained from a man younger than 35 who received the YFV17D yellow fever vaccine.

This clonotype showed up just a few times. In DNA, the CDR3 is TGCGCCAGCAGCCCCACCTTGACCCCCGGGGAGCTGTTTTTT. Its translation: CASSPTLTPGELFF. This chain links TRBV5-1 with TRBJ2-2; D remains unclear. The V end lost 4 bases, the J end lost 6 bases, and 13 bases lay between the germline ends. Germline V lookup: CDR1 SGHRS, CDR2 YFSETQ. This CDR3 comprises 14 residues.

This clonotype turned up a few times. This rearrangement joins TRBV7-8 to TRBJ1-1; D not resolved. V was clipped by 3 bases and J by 4 bases, with 9 bases between them. The length of the CDR3 is 13 residues. Germline CDR1 reads SGHVS; CDR2 reads FQNEAQ. CDR3 loop: CASSLAFFTEAFF. CDR3 nucleotides: TGTGCCAGCAGCTTGGCTTTTTTCACTGAAGCTTTCTTT.

The chain recombines TRBV12-3 or TRBV12-4 with TRBJ1-6; TRBD1 might be the D (5 bases). The CDR3 totals 12 residues. Trimming took 8 bases from V and 7 from J, leaving 9 bases between them. The CDR3 spells CASGTSNSPLHF. CDR3 nucleotides: TGTGCCAGCGGGACGAGCAATTCACCCCTCCACTTT.

This chain connects TRBV10-3 to TRBJ2-3; D unresolved. CDR1 ENHRY and CDR2 SYGVKD come from the germline V gene. Trimming removed 3 bases from V and 7 bases from J, with 11 bases in between. The CDR3 contains 13 residues. CDR3 nucleotide sequence: TGTGCCATCAGTGACCTGGCTGGTTATACGCAGTATTTT. Encoded protein: CAISDLAGYTQYF.

In this sample, this clonotype turned up many times. This chain uses TRBV7-9 with TRBJ2-5, with no clear D. Between the trimmed V and J ends, which lost 1 base and 11 bases, there was a span of 14 bases. The CDR3 covers 13 residues. Germline V gives CDR1 SEHNR, CDR2 FQNEAQ (reference sequence). CDR3 sequence (DNA): TGTGCCAGCAGCTTAGTGGATTCCGGACGACAGTACTTC. Amino acid sequence: CASSLVDSGRQYF.

This chain uses TRBV7-2 with TRBJ1-4; tentative D call: TRBD1 (5 bases). The ends were cut back, 2 bases at V and 7 bases at J, with 11 bases in the middle. CDR3 length equals 14 residues. The germline V gene has CDR1 SGHTA and CDR2 FQGNSA. CDR3 amino acids: CASSLFGGTEKLFF. The CDR3 DNA is TGTGCCAGCAGCTTATTCGGGGGTACTGAAAAACTGTTTTTT.

The table lists this clonotype with a few counts. V usage is TRBV24-1 and J usage is TRBJ2-7; D uncertain. V gave up 5 bases and J gave up 3 bases, with 13 bases separating them. The CDR3 sequence is 14 residues long. Germline V gene sequence: CDR1 KGHDR, CDR2 SFDVKD. CDR3 in amino acids: CATSVSTEDYEQYV. CDR3 in DNA: TGTGCCACCAGTGTTTCGACGGAAGACTACGAGCAGTACGTC.

V and J are TRBV6-6 and TRBJ1-2, with a possible D match to TRBD1 (6 bases). V lost 0 bases, J lost 8 bases, and 22 bases lay in between. This CDR3 contains 17 residues. The germline gives CDR1 MNHNY, CDR2 SVGAGI (reference sequence). CDR3 amino acids: CASSYSKLRGANEGYTF. For the CDR3, the DNA is TGTGCCAGCAGTTACTCGAAGCTCCGGGGGGCAAATGAGGGCTACACCTTC.

CDR3 in DNA: TGTGCCAGCAGCTTATCTAGGGCTCCCGGGGAGCTGTTTTTT. It translates to CASSLSRAPGELFF. V and J are TRBV7-3 and TRBJ2-2, with D unresolved. Per germline, CDR1 SGHTA and CDR2 FQGTGA. The CDR3 sequence is 14 residues long. Trimming cost V 2 bases and J 6 bases, with 10 bases left between them. Filled out from reference TRBV7-3 and TRBJ2-2, the complete variable domain reads GAGVSQTPSNKVTEKGKYVELRCDPISGHTALYWYRQSLGQGPEFLIYFQGTGAADDSGLPNDRFFAVRPEGSVSTLKIQRTERGDSAVYLCASSLSRAPGELFFGEGSRLTVL.

This clonotype was recorded many times. This chain uses TRBV7-9 with TRBJ1-5; 9 nucleotides align to TRBD1. Per germline, CDR1 SEHNR and CDR2 FQNEAQ (reference sequence). The CDR3 is 15 amino acids. With 5 bases clipped from V and 3 bases from J, the junction kept 5 bases outside the gene matches. The CDR3 bases are TGTGCCAGCAGCGCCGGACAGGGGTACAATCAGCCCCAGCATTTT. Its translation: CASSAGQGYNQPQHF. The whole variable domain, remainder taken from reference TRBV7-9 and TRBJ1-5, is DTGVSQNPRHKITKRGQNVTFRCDPISEHNRLYWYRQTLGQGPEFLTYFQNEAQLEKSRLLSDRFSAERPKGSFSTLEIQRTEQGDSAMYLCASSAGQGYNQPQHFGDGTRLSIL.

This chain links TRBV23-1 with TRBJ2-5, with a possible D match to TRBD2 (6 bases). TRBV23-1 is treated as an ORF (open reading frame) with a function not yet certain. The V and J ends lost 0 bases and 5 bases respectively, with 13 bases between them. This CDR3 spans 15 amino acids. CDR3 DNA sequence: TGCGCCAGCAGTCAATCGGGGCCCGGAGGGGAGACCCAGTACTTC. Protein: CASSQSGPGGETQYF.

There are a few counts of this clonotype. The genes are TRBV20-1 and TRBJ2-3, with D perhaps matching TRBD2 (6 bases). In germline, CDR1 is DFQATT, CDR2 SNEGSKA (reference sequence). The CDR3 extends over 13 amino acids. V lost 3 bases and J lost 4, with 11 bases in between. CDR3 nucleotide sequence: TGCAGTGCTAGGACTAGAGCACCAGATACGCAGTATTTT. Translating it yields CSARTRAPDTQYF.

This chain links TRBV30 with TRBJ2-1; 12 bases line up with TRBD2. Germline assignment: CDR1 GTSNPN and CDR2 SVGIG (reference sequence). This CDR3 is 13 amino acids long. V shed 6 bases, J shed 6 bases, and the junction held 3 bases outside the gene matches. CDR3 nucleotide sequence: TGTGCCTGCCTAGCGGGGGGGGCCAATGAGCAGTTCTTC. Protein product: CACLAGGANEQFF. Complete variable domain (other parts from reference TRBV30 and TRBJ2-1): SQTIHQWPATLVQPVGSPLSLECTVEGTSNPNLYWYRQAAGRGLQLLFYSVGIGQISSEVPQNLSASRPQDRQFILSSKKLLLSDSGFYLCACLAGGANEQFFGPGTRLTVL.

This clonotype was counted between two and nine times. The CDR3 here is CASSQASTSGNTIYF. CDR3 DNA sequence: TGCGCCAGCAGCCAGGCCTCAACCTCTGGAAACACCATATATTTT. The V and J genes are TRBV4-3 and TRBJ1-3; the D is unclear. CDR3 length: 15 residues. V lost 3 bases to trimming and J lost 0 bases, with 9 bases between them. CDR1 and CDR2 (germline): LGHNA, YSLEER.

This clonotype showed up just a few times. A read error may explain this, as a much larger clone is one base away. V and J are TRBV6-2 or TRBV6-3 and TRBJ2-1; TRBD2 matches at 12 bases. CDR1 MNHEY and CDR2 SVGEGT come from the germline V gene. J lost 4 bases, V lost 7 bases, and 5 bases had no gene match. This CDR3 has 15 amino acids. Here the CDR3 reads CASIPTSGGYNEQFF. For the CDR3, the DNA is TGTGCCAGCATTCCGACTAGCGGGGGATACAATGAGCAGTTCTTC.

This clonotype was detected a few times. The chain joins TRBV19 to TRBJ1-1; no definite D call. Germline-derived CDR1 and CDR2 are LNHDA and SQIVND (reference sequence). V was clipped by 7 bases and J by 1 base, with 13 bases between them. This CDR3 spans 14 amino acids. CDR3: CASISTETNTEAFF. In nucleotides, the CDR3 is TGTGCCAGTATTAGCACCGAGACGAACACTGAAGCTTTCTTT.

This clonotype came up a few times. This chain joins TRBV7-2 and TRBJ2-2; 8 bases are shared with TRBD2. Germline loops: CDR1 SGHTA, CDR2 FQGNSA. V lost 4 bases, J lost 5 bases, and 9 bases stayed unmatched. The CDR3 has 16 amino acids. CDR3 nucleotides: TGTGCCAGCAGCTCTTATAGCGGGGTGGTAACCGGGGAGCTGTTTTTT. Amino acids: CASSSYSGVVTGELFF.

This clonotype has a handful of counts. The rearrangement joins TRBV24-1 to TRBJ2-1; D is perhaps TRBD2 (6 bases). This CDR3 has 15 residues. V lost 5 bases and J lost 5, with 15 bases in between. Germline values: CDR1 KGHDR, CDR2 SFDVKD. CDR3 residues: CATSAPGGTHNEQFF. CDR3 coding DNA: TGTGCCACCAGTGCCCCCGGAGGGACCCACAATGAGCAGTTCTTC.

Only a few counts were recorded for this clonotype. This chain links TRBV5-1 with TRBJ2-2; D unresolved. Germline V lookup: CDR1 SGHRS, CDR2 YFSETQ. Trimming cost V 0 bases and J 0 bases, with 9 bases left between them. The CDR3 loop spans 16 amino acids. The CDR3 region has the DNA TGCGCCAGCAGCTTGGATAGGCCGGCGAACACCGGGGAGCTGTTTTTT. It translates to CASSLDRPANTGELFF.

The chain uses TRBV18 and TRBJ2-5; 7 nucleotides agree with TRBD1. The CDR3 consists of 15 residues. Germline-derived CDR1 and CDR2 are KGHSH and LQKENI. Trimming at V came to 3 bases and at J to 0 bases, leaving 4 bases not matched to a gene. This chain's CDR3 is CASSPGQLYQETQYF. The DNA of the CDR3 is TGTGCCAGCTCACCGGGACAGCTGTACCAAGAGACCCAGTACTTC.

There are a few counts of this clonotype. The chain joins TRBV7-2 to TRBJ1-3; D call uncertain. The CDR3 has 15 amino acids. CDR1 is SGHTA and CDR2 is FQGNSA in the germline V gene. With 3 bases removed from V and 4 bases from J, the gap between germline ends came to 13 bases. CDR3 protein: CASSFQRGEGNTIYF. CDR3 bases: TGTGCCAGCAGCTTCCAACGCGGGGAAGGAAACACCATATATTTT.

The chain is built from TRBV6-1 and TRBJ1-4; a weak D match, TRBD1 (5 bases). The CDR3 consists of 12 residues. Germline assignment: CDR1 MNHNS and CDR2 SASEGT. The V gene lost 4 bases and the J gene lost 8 bases, with 8 bases spanning the gap. The DNA for the CDR3 is TGTGCCAGCAGTGGCCAGGGCGAAAAACTGTTTTTT. As protein: CASSGQGEKLFF.

The chain employs TRBV10-2 and TRBJ2-1, with D possibly TRBD1 on 6 matching bases. There are 14 residues in the CDR3. Germline CDR1 is WSHSY and CDR2 is SAAADI. Trimming left V 4 bases short and J 2 bases short, with 9 bases between. This chain's CDR3 is CASSAGTPYNEQFF. Here the CDR3 DNA reads TGCGCCAGCAGTGCCGGGACACCCTACAATGAGCAGTTCTTC.

The J gene is TRBJ1-1, the V gene TRBV28; D is unclear. The ends were cut back, 7 bases at V and 5 bases at J, with 14 bases in the middle. Per the germline V gene, CDR1 is MDHEN and CDR2 is SYDVKM. The CDR3 extends over 13 amino acids. CDR3 DNA sequence: TGTGCCAGCACCCCCTCGGGGTGGACTGAAGCTTTCTTT. Translation gives CASTPSGWTEAFF.

This clonotype was counted only a few times. The J gene is TRBJ1-5, the V gene TRBV7-2, with D possibly matching TRBD1 (5 bases). The V gene's germline CDR1 is SGHTA and CDR2 FQGNSA. The CDR3 is 14 residues long. Trimming took 5 bases from V and 5 from J, leaving 13 bases between them. CDR3 amino acids: CASSRRQWDQPQHF. The CDR3 DNA sequence: TGTGCCAGCAGCCGACGACAGTGGGATCAGCCCCAGCATTTT.

This clonotype has just a few counts. The rearrangement uses TRBV10-3 and TRBJ2-5, with TRBD2 matching over 9 bases. V was clipped by 0 bases and J by 5 bases; unmatched bases: 7. CDR1 and CDR2 from the germline V gene are ENHRY and SYGVKD. CDR3 length equals 16 residues. The CDR3 coding sequence is TGTGCCATCAGTGAGTCGCGGCTAGCGGGGTTGGAGACCCAGTACTTC. It encodes CAISESRLAGLETQYF.

This clonotype occurred a few times. This chain uses TRBV6-5 with TRBJ2-3, with 7 bases fitting TRBD2. The V gene's germline CDR1 is MNHEY and CDR2 SVGAGI. V trimming: 6 bases; J trimming: 3 bases; junction bases outside the gene matches: 9. The CDR3 loop spans 15 amino acids. Here the CDR3 DNA reads TGTGCCAGCAGGGCGGGACTACCGGCGACAGATACGCAGTATTTT. It encodes CASRAGLPATDTQYF.

This chain connects TRBV27 to TRBJ2-7; D is unclear. V lost 8 bases and J 4 bases, leaving 0 bases between the germline ends. The CDR3 runs to 8 residues. Germline V gene lookup returns CDR1 MNHEY and CDR2 SMNVEV (reference sequence). CDR3 sequence (DNA): TGTGCCAGCTACGAGCAGTACGTC. It yields the protein CASYEQYV.

This sequence joins TRBV14 and TRBJ2-3, with 11 bases identical to TRBD2. The V segment lost 3 bases and the J segment 4 bases; nucleotides outside the gene matches: 9. Germline V CDR1 and CDR2: SGHDN, FVKESK. The CDR3 consists of 17 residues. CDR3 residues: CASSHIRLAGRSDTQYF. The CDR3, as DNA: TGTGCCAGCAGCCACATACGACTAGCGGGGAGGTCAGATACGCAGTATTTT. Full variable domain (outside the CDR3, taken from reference TRBV14 and TRBJ2-3): EAGVTQFPSHSVIEKGQTVTLRCDPISGHDNLYWYRRVMGKEIKFLLHFVKESKQDESGMPNNRFLAERTGGTYSTLKVQPAELEDSGVYFCASSHIRLAGRSDTQYFGPGTRLTVL.

This clonotype has just a few counts. This chain joins TRBV7-9 and TRBJ2-7; 9 bases line up with TRBD2. CDR3 length equals 14 residues. J was trimmed by 7 bases and V by 3 bases; bases with no gene match: 7. Germline loops: CDR1 SEHNR, CDR2 FQNEAQ (reference sequence). This CDR3 reads CASSFTSGLDEQYF. The DNA of the CDR3 is TGTGCCAGCAGCTTTACTAGCGGGCTTGATGAGCAGTACTTC.